The source of this T cell receptor beta chain is a study of post-analysis software for immune sequencing data. The wider study: The disease courses spanned relapsing-remitting, secondary progressive and progressive-relapsing forms of multiple sclerosis.

Sequencing libraries made from TCR beta cDNA carried unique molecular identifiers. A single record per CDR3 protein comes from TCRdb applying MiXCR to the PCR reads. The table includes 650,000 to 850,000 distinct CDR3 sequences, roughly half detected once. CDR1 and CDR2 (germline): SQVTM, ANQGSEA. The CDR3 has 13 residues. Trimming took 4 bases from V and 8 from J, leaving 15 bases between them. This clonotype was picked up one time. Antigen unknown. Study outcomes and limitations: Five or six TRBV segments, TRBV5-6, TRBV5-1 and TRBV20-1 among them, were found more frequent in patients than controls. Controls' normalized Chao1 diversity significantly exceeded that of multiple sclerosis patients.

This clonotype was sampled from a girl between 10 and 17 years old with multiple sclerosis. Material for sequencing was blood. This chain uses TRBV29-1 with TRBJ2-1; TRBD2 is a possible D gene (5 bases). This chain's CDR3 is CSVGLLRVDEQFF. The CDR3 region has the DNA TGCAGCGTTGGACTCCTGAGGGTGGATGAGCAGTTCTTC.